The rows below give T cell receptor beta chains drawn from one sample of a study of cytomegalovirus exposure and HLA in healthy donors. Produced via immunoSEQ multiplex PCR; TCRdb's table is partial and in-frame only. This table has 110,000 or so clones, approximately 89% appearing once. Material: PBMCs. These receptors all come from a man younger than 35 in good health and CMV-seronegative. Each CDR3 is given with its conserved first and last residue. The D gene is left open where the match is weak. Rows give clone size only sometimes, using once, few, many, or a class for an expanded clone.

j_call | clone_size | v_call | d_call | cdr3_nt | cdr3_aa
TRBJ2-7 | NA | TRBV7-2 | NA | TGTGCCAGCAGCTTAGCGGCAGGAAGCTCCTACGAGCAGTACTTC | CASSLAAGSSYEQYF
TRBJ2-1 | NA | TRBV5-1 | TRBD2 | TGCGCCAGCGAAACGTGGGGGACTAGCGGGGCTGGTGGGCAGTTCTTC | CASETWGTSGAGGQFF
TRBJ2-7 | once | TRBV28 | NA | TGTGCCAGCAGTGCAGGGTACTCCTACGAGCAGTACTTC | CASSAGYSYEQYF
TRBJ2-7 | NA | TRBV6-1 | NA | TGTGCCAGCAGTGACCATTACAGGGACGAGCAGTACTTC | CASSDHYRDEQYF
TRBJ2-4 | NA | TRBV28 | TRBD1 | TGTGCCAGCAGTCCCGGGACAGAAGCCAAAAACATTCAGTACTTC | CASSPGTEAKNIQYF
TRBJ1-4 | once | TRBV6-5 | TRBD1 | TGTGCCAGCAGGTTGACAGGGCGAGAAAAACTGTTTTTT | CASRLTGREKLFF
TRBJ2-7 | NA | TRBV5-4 | TRBD2 | TGTGCCAGCAGCTCCGACGCCGGGACTAGCGCGGAGCCGCAGTACTTC | CASSSDAGTSAEPQYF
TRBJ2-1 | NA | TRBV5-1 | TRBD2 | TGCGCCAGCAGCCCTAGCGGGATTTCCTACAATGAGCAGTTCTTC | CASSPSGISYNEQFF
TRBJ2-7 | NA | TRBV28 | NA | TGTGCCAGCAGTTCCCGGGGAAGGGGACTTAGGTACGAGCAGTACTTC | CASSSRGRGLRYEQYF
TRBJ1-5 | once | TRBV27 | NA | TGTGCCAGCAGTCCAATAGCCCACAACCGCGGGCAGCCCCAGCATTTT | CASSPIAHNRGQPQHF